This is a list of T cell receptor beta chains from one sample in a study of shared clonotypes between healthy human individuals. Some clones are missing from TCRdb's copy, which holds only in-frame ones; the method was immunoSEQ multiplex PCR. The profile shows 2 million to 2.5 million clones, about 92% of them singletons. Source material: naive CD8+ T cells from PBMCs. These receptors were obtained from a man aged 18-30 years in good health. Some clones in this sample may be carry-over from other donors' samples. Both conserved end residues are part of each CDR3. Fields, in order: clone size, V gene, J gene, D gene, CDR3 protein, CDR3 DNA. D genes are given only for firm matches. Expanded clones get a size class; other rows say once, few or many, or leave the size out.

clone_size: .
v_call: TRBV4-2
j_call: TRBJ1-1
d_call: .
cdr3_aa: CASSQGPPRVNTEAFF
cdr3_nt: TGTGCCAGCAGCCAAGGTCCCCCGAGGGTGAACACTGAAGCTTTCTTT

clone_size: .
v_call: TRBV7-9
j_call: TRBJ2-3
d_call: TRBD1
cdr3_aa: CASSPATGGYTQYF
cdr3_nt: TGTGCCAGCAGCCCTGCGACAGGGGGATATACGCAGTATTTT

clone_size: once
v_call: TRBV2
j_call: TRBJ2-1
d_call: .
cdr3_aa: CASSDADYNEQFF
cdr3_nt: TGTGCCAGCAGTGACGCGGATTACAATGAGCAGTTCTTC

clone_size: .
v_call: TRBV9
j_call: TRBJ1-2
d_call: .
cdr3_aa: CASSAEEAWAGYTF
cdr3_nt: TGTGCCAGCAGCGCGGAGGAGGCATGGGCCGGCTACACCTTC

clone_size: .
v_call: TRBV6-6
j_call: TRBJ1-1
d_call: .
cdr3_aa: CASIGVGGTEAFF
cdr3_nt: TGTGCCAGCATAGGGGTCGGCGGCACTGAAGCTTTCTTT

clone_size: few
v_call: TRBV5-1
j_call: TRBJ1-1
d_call: .
cdr3_aa: CASSSDFGGLNTEAFF
cdr3_nt: TGCGCCAGCAGCTCAGATTTCGGAGGCTTGAACACTGAAGCTTTCTTT

clone_size: .
v_call: TRBV10-3
j_call: TRBJ2-1
d_call: .
cdr3_aa: CATNPEGDSSYNEQFF
cdr3_nt: TGTGCCACCAACCCAGAGGGGGATAGCTCCTACAATGAGCAGTTCTTC

clone_size: .
v_call: TRBV5-4
j_call: TRBJ2-1
d_call: .
cdr3_aa: CASIYGPSGSSYNEQFF
cdr3_nt: TGTGCCAGCATCTATGGCCCTAGTGGAAGCTCCTACAATGAGCAGTTCTTC

clone_size: .
v_call: TRBV7-6
j_call: TRBJ1-1
d_call: .
cdr3_aa: CASSLGGFAEAFF
cdr3_nt: TGTGCCAGCAGCTTAGGGGGCTTCGCTGAAGCTTTCTTT

clone_size: .
v_call: TRBV7-7
j_call: TRBJ2-2
d_call: TRBD2
cdr3_aa: CASSPQLAGSGELFF
cdr3_nt: TGTGCCAGCAGCCCCCAACTAGCGGGTTCCGGGGAGCTGTTTTTT

clone_size: .
v_call: TRBV7-8
j_call: TRBJ2-7
d_call: .
cdr3_aa: CASSPPVNYEQYF
cdr3_nt: TGTGCCAGCAGCCCCCCCGTAAACTACGAGCAGTACTTC

clone_size: .
v_call: TRBV27
j_call: TRBJ2-7
d_call: .
cdr3_aa: CASGQQGGYYEQYF
cdr3_nt: TGTGCCAGCGGGCAGCAGGGGGGATATTACGAGCAGTACTTC

clone_size: .
v_call: TRBV28
j_call: TRBJ2-5
d_call: .
cdr3_aa: CASRPTLEAGNKETQYF
cdr3_nt: TGTGCCAGCAGACCTACCCTCGAAGCTGGAAATAAAGAGACCCAGTACTTC

clone_size: few
v_call: TRBV30
j_call: TRBJ2-7
d_call: TRBD2
cdr3_aa: CAWSRGVEQYF
cdr3_nt: TGTGCCTGGTCCCGGGGGGTAGAGCAGTACTTC

clone_size: .
v_call: TRBV4-3
j_call: TRBJ2-2
d_call: .
cdr3_aa: CASSQESFPGTGELFF
cdr3_nt: TGCGCCAGCAGCCAAGAGTCGTTCCCGGGGACGGGGGAGCTGTTTTTT

clone_size: once
v_call: TRBV27
j_call: TRBJ2-7
d_call: .
cdr3_aa: CASSPLGLHEQYF
cdr3_nt: TGTGCCAGCAGCCCCCTGGGGCTCCACGAGCAGTACTTC

clone_size: .
v_call: TRBV6-4
j_call: TRBJ2-3
d_call: .
cdr3_aa: CASSDWLGDTQYF
cdr3_nt: TGTGCCAGCAGTGATTGGTTAGGAGATACGCAGTATTTT

clone_size: .
v_call: TRBV18
j_call: TRBJ2-7
d_call: .
cdr3_aa: CASSPPPRDMSYEQYF
cdr3_nt: TGTGCCAGCTCACCACCTCCGAGGGACATGAGCTACGAGCAGTACTTC

clone_size: .
v_call: TRBV2
j_call: TRBJ2-1
d_call: .
cdr3_aa: CASSYRVHEQFF
cdr3_nt: TGTGCCAGCAGTTACAGGGTGCATGAGCAGTTCTTC

clone_size: .
v_call: TRBV28
j_call: TRBJ2-1
d_call: TRBD1
cdr3_aa: CATRQGVNEQFF
cdr3_nt: TGTGCCACCAGACAGGGGGTTAATGAGCAGTTCTTC

clone_size: .
v_call: TRBV5-6
j_call: TRBJ1-4
d_call: .
cdr3_aa: CASSSLPFRAGTNEKLFF
cdr3_nt: TGTGCCAGCAGCTCCCTCCCATTCAGGGCAGGCACTAATGAAAAACTGTTTTTT

clone_size: .
v_call: TRBV2
j_call: TRBJ1-5
d_call: .
cdr3_aa: CASTTLPRDPDQPQHF
cdr3_nt: TGTGCCAGCACTACCCTGCCTAGGGACCCTGATCAGCCCCAGCATTTT

clone_size: .
v_call: TRBV30
j_call: TRBJ1-1
d_call: TRBD1
cdr3_aa: CAWRTRGYTEAFF
cdr3_nt: TGTGCCTGGAGGACCAGGGGGTACACTGAAGCTTTCTTT

clone_size: .
v_call: TRBV7-9
j_call: TRBJ1-1
d_call: .
cdr3_aa: CASSPSTGFTEAFF
cdr3_nt: TGTGCCAGCAGCCCCTCGACGGGCTTCACTGAAGCTTTCTTT

clone_size: .
v_call: TRBV12-5
j_call: TRBJ2-5
d_call: .
cdr3_aa: CASGSGGGQETQYF
cdr3_nt: TGTGCTAGTGGTTCAGGCGGGGGACAGGAGACCCAGTACTTC

clone_size: .
v_call: TRBV28
j_call: TRBJ2-2
d_call: .
cdr3_aa: CASSLAGLTNTGELFF
cdr3_nt: TGTGCCAGCAGTTTGGCGGGGCTCACCAACACCGGGGAGCTGTTTTTT

clone_size: once
v_call: TRBV9
j_call: TRBJ2-7
d_call: TRBD2
cdr3_aa: CASSTPPAGGYEQYF
cdr3_nt: TGTGCCAGCAGCACCCCTCCTGCGGGAGGGTACGAGCAGTACTTC

clone_size: .
v_call: TRBV27
j_call: TRBJ2-7
d_call: TRBD1
cdr3_aa: CASSPLTDRGHTYEQYF
cdr3_nt: TGTGCCAGCAGTCCCCTAACGGACAGGGGCCATACCTACGAGCAGTACTTC

clone_size: .
v_call: TRBV23-1
j_call: TRBJ2-7
d_call: .
cdr3_aa: CASSQLESYSYEQYF
cdr3_nt: TGCGCCAGCAGTCAACTAGAGAGCTACTCCTACGAGCAGTACTTC

clone_size: .
v_call: TRBV28
j_call: TRBJ1-5
d_call: TRBD1
cdr3_aa: CASSLKQGIQPQHF
cdr3_nt: TGTGCCAGCAGTTTAAAACAGGGGATTCAGCCCCAGCATTTT

clone_size: few
v_call: TRBV11-1
j_call: TRBJ1-1
d_call: .
cdr3_aa: CASGTMNTEAFF
cdr3_nt: TGTGCCAGCGGTACGATGAACACTGAAGCTTTCTTT

clone_size: once
v_call: TRBV5-1
j_call: TRBJ2-1
d_call: TRBD2
cdr3_aa: CASSPTWSGGFVEQFF
cdr3_nt: TGCGCCAGCAGCCCGACGTGGAGCGGGGGCTTCGTTGAGCAGTTCTTC

clone_size: .
v_call: TRBV29-1
j_call: TRBJ2-7
d_call: .
cdr3_aa: CSVESGYSYEQYF
cdr3_nt: TGCAGCGTTGAATCGGGCTACTCCTACGAGCAGTACTTC

clone_size: .
v_call: TRBV7-9
j_call: TRBJ1-1
d_call: .
cdr3_aa: CASSARTGRGTEAFF
cdr3_nt: TGTGCCAGCAGTGCGAGGACGGGACGTGGCACTGAAGCTTTCTTT

clone_size: .
v_call: TRBV9
j_call: TRBJ2-2
d_call: .
cdr3_aa: CASSVATESVGNTGELFF
cdr3_nt: TGTGCCAGCAGCGTAGCTACGGAGTCCGTGGGGAACACCGGGGAGCTGTTTTTT

clone_size: .
v_call: TRBV7-8
j_call: TRBJ2-2
d_call: .
cdr3_aa: CASSPEPRVPGELFF
cdr3_nt: TGTGCCAGCAGCCCCGAGCCCAGGGTCCCCGGGGAGCTGTTTTTT

clone_size: .
v_call: TRBV6-1
j_call: TRBJ2-7
d_call: .
cdr3_aa: CASWGGSYEQYF
cdr3_nt: TGTGCCAGCTGGGGCGGATCCTACGAGCAGTACTTC

clone_size: .
v_call: TRBV27
j_call: TRBJ2-7
d_call: TRBD2
cdr3_aa: CASSPRVLAGEQYF
cdr3_nt: TGTGCCAGCAGCCCCAGGGTACTAGCGGGAGAGCAGTACTTC

clone_size: .
v_call: TRBV5-1
j_call: TRBJ2-6
d_call: .
cdr3_aa: CASSARQVSGANVLTF
cdr3_nt: TGCGCCAGCAGCGCCAGACAGGTCTCTGGGGCCAACGTCCTGACTTTC

clone_size: .
v_call: TRBV6-5
j_call: TRBJ1-1
d_call: .
cdr3_aa: CASIMDRSTEAFF
cdr3_nt: TGTGCCAGCATAATGGACAGAAGCACTGAAGCTTTCTTT

clone_size: .
v_call: TRBV19
j_call: TRBJ1-4
d_call: TRBD1
cdr3_aa: CASTNPRIDRVNEKLFF
cdr3_nt: TGTGCCAGTACTAACCCCCGGATAGACAGGGTGAACGAAAAACTGTTTTTT

clone_size: .
v_call: TRBV7-9
j_call: TRBJ2-3
d_call: .
cdr3_aa: CASSLAEGPDTQYF
cdr3_nt: TGTGCCAGCAGCTTAGCGGAGGGTCCGGATACGCAGTATTTT

clone_size: .
v_call: TRBV7-9
j_call: TRBJ2-3
d_call: TRBD2
cdr3_aa: CASSVPKLAGVENTQYF
cdr3_nt: TGTGCCAGCAGCGTACCAAAACTAGCGGGCGTCGAGAATACGCAGTATTTT

clone_size: .
v_call: TRBV5-6
j_call: TRBJ2-7
d_call: .
cdr3_aa: CASSLGPNYEQYF
cdr3_nt: TGTGCCAGCAGCTTGGGACCGAACTACGAGCAGTACTTC

clone_size: few
v_call: TRBV10-1
j_call: TRBJ1-1
d_call: TRBD1
cdr3_aa: CASSEVPGGTEAFF
cdr3_nt: TGCGCCAGCAGTGAGGTCCCAGGGGGAACTGAAGCTTTCTTT

clone_size: .
v_call: TRBV21-1
j_call: TRBJ2-7
d_call: .
cdr3_aa: CASSKMASVTYEQYF
cdr3_nt: TGTGCCAGCAGCAAGATGGCCTCCGTAACCTACGAGCAGTACTTC

clone_size: .
v_call: TRBV27
j_call: TRBJ2-7
d_call: TRBD1
cdr3_aa: CASRTGTASYEQYF
cdr3_nt: TGTGCCAGCAGGACCGGGACAGCCTCCTACGAGCAGTACTTC

clone_size: once
v_call: TRBV14
j_call: TRBJ2-1
d_call: TRBD2
cdr3_aa: CASSQASGSYNEQFF
cdr3_nt: TGTGCCAGCAGCCAAGCTAGCGGGAGCTACAATGAGCAGTTCTTC

clone_size: .
v_call: TRBV19
j_call: TRBJ2-1
d_call: .
cdr3_aa: CASSFRRSPDYNEQFF
cdr3_nt: TGTGCCAGTAGTTTTCGACGGAGCCCCGACTACAATGAGCAGTTCTTC

clone_size: .
v_call: TRBV29-1
j_call: TRBJ2-7
d_call: TRBD2
cdr3_aa: CSVAWEGSYEQYF
cdr3_nt: TGCAGCGTTGCGTGGGAGGGATCCTACGAGCAGTACTTC

clone_size: .
v_call: TRBV6-5
j_call: TRBJ2-2
d_call: .
cdr3_aa: CASSYSIPGTGELFF
cdr3_nt: TGTGCCAGCAGTTACTCGATTCCGGGCACCGGGGAGCTGTTTTTT

clone_size: once
v_call: TRBV19
j_call: TRBJ1-1
d_call: TRBD1
cdr3_aa: CASSNRDRGQTEAFF
cdr3_nt: TGTGCCAGTAGTAACCGGGACAGGGGGCAGACTGAAGCTTTCTTT

clone_size: .
v_call: TRBV30
j_call: TRBJ1-2
d_call: .
cdr3_aa: CAWSAPGDYGYTF
cdr3_nt: TGTGCCTGGAGTGCCCCGGGGGATTATGGCTACACCTTC

clone_size: .
v_call: TRBV7-9
j_call: TRBJ2-1
d_call: TRBD1
cdr3_aa: CASSSGWAGGYEQFF
cdr3_nt: TGTGCCAGCAGCTCCGGTTGGGCAGGGGGTTATGAGCAGTTCTTC

clone_size: .
v_call: TRBV27
j_call: TRBJ2-1
d_call: .
cdr3_aa: CASSSPQGRSYNEQFF
cdr3_nt: TGTGCCAGCAGTAGCCCCCAGGGGCGCTCCTACAATGAGCAGTTCTTC

clone_size: .
v_call: TRBV9
j_call: TRBJ2-5
d_call: TRBD1
cdr3_aa: CASSVEGGTQGAGETQYF
cdr3_nt: TGTGCCAGCAGCGTAGAGGGCGGGACACAGGGGGCGGGAGAGACCCAGTACTTC

clone_size: .
v_call: TRBV7-9
j_call: TRBJ2-7
d_call: TRBD1
cdr3_aa: CASSTTGGESNEQYF
cdr3_nt: TGTGCCAGCAGCACGACAGGGGGCGAGAGTAACGAGCAGTACTTC

clone_size: .
v_call: TRBV19
j_call: TRBJ1-1
d_call: TRBD1
cdr3_aa: CASSSPGTGSTEAFF
cdr3_nt: TGTGCCAGTAGTTCGCCCGGGACAGGGAGCACTGAAGCTTTCTTT

clone_size: .
v_call: TRBV27
j_call: TRBJ2-7
d_call: .
cdr3_aa: CASSPGTGPSYEQYF
cdr3_nt: TGTGCCAGCAGCCCCGGGACGGGACCCTCCTACGAGCAGTACTTC